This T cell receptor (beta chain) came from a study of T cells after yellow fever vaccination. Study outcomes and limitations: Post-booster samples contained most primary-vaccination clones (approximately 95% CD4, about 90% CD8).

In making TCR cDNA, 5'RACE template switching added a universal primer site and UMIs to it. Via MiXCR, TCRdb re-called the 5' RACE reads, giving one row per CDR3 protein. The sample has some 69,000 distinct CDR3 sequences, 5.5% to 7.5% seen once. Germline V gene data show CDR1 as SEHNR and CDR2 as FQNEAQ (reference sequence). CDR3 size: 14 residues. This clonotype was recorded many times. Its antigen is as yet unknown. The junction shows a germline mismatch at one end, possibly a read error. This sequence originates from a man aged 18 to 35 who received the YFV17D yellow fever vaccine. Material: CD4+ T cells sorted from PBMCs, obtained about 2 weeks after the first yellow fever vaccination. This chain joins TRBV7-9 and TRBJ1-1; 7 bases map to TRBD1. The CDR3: CASSTGQFNTEVFF. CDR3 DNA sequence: TGTGCCAGCAGTACGGGACAGTTCAACACTGAAGTTTTCTTT. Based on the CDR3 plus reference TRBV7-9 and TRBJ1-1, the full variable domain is DTGVSQNPRHKITKRGQNVTFRCDPISEHNRLYWYRQTLGQGPEFLTYFQNEAQLEKSRLLSDRFSAERPKGSFSTLEIQRTEQGDSAMYLCASSTGQFNTEVFFGQGTRLTVV.